This is a list of T cell receptor beta chains from one sample in a study of blood T cells in healthy people across ages. TCRdb reanalysed the 5' RACE reads using MiXCR and keeps one entry per CDR3 protein. The table has more than 700,000 distinct CDR3 sequences, 46% seen once. Sequencing input: blood. The receptors were gathered from a man of 80 years or more in good health. CDR3s include the opening cysteine and the closing phenylalanine or tryptophan. D genes are given only for firm matches. Expanded clones get a size class; other rows say once, few or many, or leave the size out.

TRBV4-2	-	-	TRBJ2-5	CASSQAQHLETQYF	TGTGCCAGCAGCCAAGCACAGCACCTAGAGACCCAGTACTTC
TRBV6-1	-	-	TRBJ2-7	CASRNTIAEQYF	TGTGCCAGCAGAAACACAATCGCTGAGCAGTACTTC
TRBV27	TRBD2	-	TRBJ2-3	CASSSLKRESTDTQYF	TGTGCCAGCAGTTCCCTTAAGCGGGAGAGCACAGATACGCAGTATTTT
TRBV12-3/TRBV12-4	TRBD2	-	TRBJ2-1	CARSFTAGGAREEQFF	TGTGCCAGAAGTTTCACAGCGGGAGGGGCGCGGGAGGAGCAGTTCTTC
TRBV5-1	-	-	TRBJ1-6	CASSLDGGYYNSPLHF	TGCGCCAGCAGCTTGGATGGGGGATACTATAATTCACCCCTCCACTTT
TRBV7-2	TRBD1	many	TRBJ2-4	CASSQQGLGAKNIQYF	TGTGCCAGCAGCCAACAGGGGTTGGGGGCCAAAAACATTCAGTACTTC
TRBV7-8	TRBD2	few	TRBJ2-3	CASSKGLAGGTDTQYF	TGTGCCAGCAGCAAGGGACTAGCGGGAGGCACAGATACGCAGTATTTT
TRBV5-1	-	-	TRBJ2-5	CASSLVWESELETQYF	TGCGCCAGCAGCTTGGTGTGGGAAAGTGAGTTAGAGACCCAGTACTTC
TRBV7-3	-	-	TRBJ1-1	CASSDTGHSEAFF	TGTGCCAGCAGCGACACCGGACACTCTGAAGCTTTCTTT
TRBV20-1	-	few	TRBJ2-1	CSATSSLQNEQFF	TGCAGTGCCACCTCGTCTCTCCAGAATGAGCAGTTCTTC
TRBV12-3/TRBV12-4	TRBD1	few	TRBJ1-1	CASSFQGGNTEAFF	TGTGCCAGCAGTTTCCAGGGGGGGAACACTGAAGCTTTCTTT
TRBV29-1	TRBD1	-	TRBJ2-7	CSARKDRGSYEQYF	TGCAGCGCCAGAAAAGACAGGGGGAGTTACGAGCAGTACTTC
TRBV6-1	TRBD2	-	TRBJ2-5	CASSGLPPGLAGGQWLQEIQYF	TGTGCCAGCAGTGGTTTGCCTCCGGGACTAGCGGGAGGCCAATGGCTCCAAGAGATCCAGTACTTC
TRBV3-1	-	-	TRBJ1-6	CASSPDIRSPLHF	TGTGCCAGCAGCCCCGATATCCGCTCACCCCTCCACTTT
TRBV20-1	-	-	TRBJ1-2	CSATKDGSYGYTF	TGCAGTGCTACGAAGGACGGTAGTTATGGCTACACCTTC
TRBV11-2	-	once	TRBJ2-1	CASSQDLQDGPFF	TGTGCCAGCAGCCAAGATCTACAGGACGGTCCGTTCTTC
TRBV2	TRBD2	few	TRBJ2-5	CASSDRLAGVGETQYF	TGTGCCAGCAGTGACCGACTAGCGGGAGTTGGGGAGACCCAGTACTTC
TRBV7-6	-	-	TRBJ2-3	CTSSPGLDTVTDTQYF	TGTACCAGCAGTCCAGGGTTGGACACCGTCACAGATACACAGTATTTT
TRBV5-1	-	-	TRBJ2-5	CASSPIGVDQETQYF	TGCGCCAGCAGCCCGATTGGGGTGGACCAAGAGACCCAGTACTTC
TRBV20-1	TRBD1	-	TRBJ2-4	CSARLQGVKNIQYF	TGCAGTGCTAGGCTACAGGGGGTCAAAAACATTCAGTACTTC
TRBV5-1	-	few	TRBJ2-5	CASSRQTDWQETQYF	TGCGCCAGCAGCCGGCAGACGGACTGGCAAGAGACCCAGTACTTC
TRBV20-1	TRBD1	-	TRBJ1-1	CSARIGTGRTEAFF	TGCAGTGCTAGAATTGGGACAGGGCGGACTGAAGCTTTCTTT
TRBV4-3	TRBD1	few	TRBJ1-4	CASSPQGQGEKLFF	TGCGCCAGCAGCCCACAGGGGCAGGGGGAAAAACTGTTTTTT
TRBV2	-	-	TRBJ1-2	CASSYSRMQANYGYTF	TGTGCAAGCAGTTACTCGAGGATGCAGGCGAACTATGGCTACACCTTC
TRBV6-2/TRBV6-3	TRBD2	-	TRBJ2-1	CATYDLAGPRYNEQFF	TGTGCCACCTACGACCTAGCGGGGCCCCGCTACAATGAGCAGTTCTTC
TRBV6-2/TRBV6-3	-	-	TRBJ2-1	CASSYSGDGEQFF	TGTGCCAGCAGTTACTCGGGGGATGGTGAGCAGTTCTTC
TRBV20-1	-	-	TRBJ2-3	CSGTRTGITDTQYF	TGCAGTGGAACCCGGACGGGAATAACAGATACGCAGTATTTT
TRBV12-3/TRBV12-4	-	few	TRBJ1-4	CASSIGPDEKLFF	TGTGCCAGCTCCATAGGTCCGGATGAAAAACTGTTTTTT
TRBV7-2	-	few	TRBJ2-1	CASSLVSGNNEQFF	TGTGCCAGCAGCTTAGTAAGCGGAAACAATGAGCAGTTCTTC
TRBV27	-	few	TRBJ1-5	CSTGTVSNQPQHF	TGTTCCACGGGGACGGTTAGCAATCAGCCCCAGCATTTT
TRBV3-1	-	-	TRBJ2-1	CASSQGVASGVYNEQFF	TGTGCCAGCAGCCAAGGGGTTGCGAGCGGAGTCTACAATGAGCAGTTCTTC
TRBV12-3/TRBV12-4	-	-	TRBJ2-7	CASSRDGGPYEQYF	TGTGCCAGCAGTCGTGACGGTGGCCCCTACGAGCAGTACTTC
TRBV29-1	TRBD2	many	TRBJ2-3	CSAGTSGRASDTQYF	TGCAGCGCCGGGACTAGCGGGAGGGCCTCAGATACGCAGTATTTT
TRBV27	-	-	TRBJ2-1	CASSISGTVNEQFF	TGTGCCAGCAGTATCAGCGGGACAGTCAATGAGCAGTTCTTC
TRBV29-1	TRBD2	few	TRBJ2-5	CGVGSGGQETQYF	TGCGGCGTTGGTAGCGGGGGACAAGAGACCCAGTACTTC
TRBV20-1	-	-	TRBJ2-4	CSADARATF	TGCAGTGCTGACGCCCGAGCGACCTTC
TRBV29-1	-	many	TRBJ2-7	CSVEGKAGVTYEQYF	TGCAGCGTTGAAGGAAAGGCAGGGGTAACCTACGAGCAGTACTTC
TRBV7-9	TRBD2	few	TRBJ2-3	CASSLGAGGTRGTDTQYF	TGTGCCAGCAGCTTAGGAGCGGGAGGAACTCGTGGCACAGATACGCAGTATTTT
TRBV28	TRBD1	-	TRBJ2-3	CASSWAGTGGSDTQYF	TGTGCCAGCAGCTGGGCTGGGACAGGGGGCTCCGATACGCAGTATTTT
TRBV6-5	-	-	TRBJ2-7	CASSYFSGAATYEQYF	TGTGCCAGCAGTTACTTTTCCGGCGCCGCTACTTACGAGCAGTACTTC
TRBV6-6	TRBD1	few	TRBJ2-1	CASMRDRELDEQFF	TGTGCCAGCATGAGGGACAGGGAGCTCGATGAGCAGTTCTTC
TRBV5-1	-	-	TRBJ1-1	CASSLSPAENTEAFF	TGCGCCAGCAGCTTGTCTCCGGCCGAGAACACTGAAGCTTTCTTT
TRBV4-3	TRBD2	many	TRBJ2-1	CASSQYSGRGYEQFF	TGCGCCAGCAGCCAATATAGCGGGAGGGGTTATGAGCAGTTCTTC
TRBV20-1	TRBD2	-	TRBJ2-3	CSVKAGGDTDTQYF	TGCAGTGTTAAAGCGGGGGGCGACACAGATACGCAGTATTTT
TRBV20-1	TRBD2	-	TRBJ2-1	CSARLAGYNEQFF	TGCAGTGCTAGACTAGCGGGGTACAATGAGCAGTTCTTC
TRBV29-1	TRBD1	-	TRBJ1-2	CSVEGQDYGYTF	TGCAGCGTCGAGGGACAGGACTATGGCTACACCTTC
TRBV7-2	TRBD2	few	TRBJ2-1	CASSLGTTNNEQFF	TGTGCCAGCAGCCTCGGGACTACCAACAATGAGCAGTTCTTC
TRBV15	TRBD1	many	TRBJ2-1	CATSADRAYNEQFF	TGTGCCACCAGCGCGGACAGGGCCTACAATGAGCAGTTCTTC
TRBV20-1	-	many	TRBJ2-1	CSAIAPWGYNEQFF	TGCAGTGCTATCGCCCCCTGGGGATACAATGAGCAGTTCTTC